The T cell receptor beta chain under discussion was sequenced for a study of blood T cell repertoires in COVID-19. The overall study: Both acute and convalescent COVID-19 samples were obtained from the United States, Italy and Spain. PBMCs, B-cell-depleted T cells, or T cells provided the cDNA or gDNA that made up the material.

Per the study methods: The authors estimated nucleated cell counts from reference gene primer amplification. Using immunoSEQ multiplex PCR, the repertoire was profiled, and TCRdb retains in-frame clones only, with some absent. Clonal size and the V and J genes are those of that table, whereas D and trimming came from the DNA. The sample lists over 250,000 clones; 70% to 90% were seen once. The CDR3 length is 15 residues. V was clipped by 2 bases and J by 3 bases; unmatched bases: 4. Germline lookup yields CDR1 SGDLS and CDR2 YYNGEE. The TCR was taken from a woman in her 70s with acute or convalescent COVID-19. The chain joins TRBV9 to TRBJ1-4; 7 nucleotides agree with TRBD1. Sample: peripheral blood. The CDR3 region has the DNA TGTGCCAGCAGCGTGGGGGGACAGTCTAATGAAAAACTGTTTTTT. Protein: CASSVGGQSNEKLFF.